This is a list of T cell receptor beta chains from one sample in a study of blood T cell repertoires in COVID-19. The data were produced by immunoSEQ multiplex PCR, yet TCRdb's version contains in-frame clones alone and is incomplete. Of some 120,000 clones in the sample, roughly 90% are singletons; the top ten hold 7.6%. The sequenced sample consisted of peripheral blood. These receptors were obtained from a man aged 50-59 years with acute or convalescent COVID-19. Both conserved end residues are part of each CDR3. The D gene is left open where the match is weak. For some rows the clone size is stated as once, few or many, or as a class when expanded; others skip it.

V: TRBV29-1
size: NA
D: NA
J: TRBJ1-2
DNA: TGCAGCGTAACAAAGAATGGAGCCGGACTCGGCTACACCTTC
CDR3: CSVTKNGAGLGYTF

V: TRBV6-5
size: NA
D: TRBD1
J: TRBJ1-5
DNA: TGTGCCAGCACCGGACAGGGGGATGGTCAGCCCCAGCATTTT
CDR3: CASTGQGDGQPQHF

V: TRBV6-5
size: NA
D: TRBD1
J: TRBJ1-4
DNA: TGTGCCAGCAGGGCGACAGGGCCAAATGAAAAACTGTTTTTT
CDR3: CASRATGPNEKLFF

V: TRBV10-3
size: NA
D: NA
J: TRBJ1-1
DNA: TGTGCCATCCGTATGAGGACAGAGAACACTGAAGCTTTCTTT
CDR3: CAIRMRTENTEAFF

V: TRBV15
size: NA
D: NA
J: TRBJ1-5
DNA: TGTGCCACCAGCAGGGACACCGCCCCTAGCAATCAGCCCCAGCATTTT
CDR3: CATSRDTAPSNQPQHF

V: TRBV3-1/TRBV3-2
size: NA
D: TRBD2
J: TRBJ2-2
DNA: TGTGCCAGCAGCCACCAGACTAGCTCCGGGGAGCTGTTTTTT
CDR3: CASSHQTSSGELFF

V: TRBV6-4
size: once
D: NA
J: TRBJ2-3
DNA: TGTGCCAGCAGTGAGGGGGCCACAGATACGCAGTATTTT
CDR3: CASSEGATDTQYF

V: TRBV11-2
size: once
D: NA
J: TRBJ2-1
DNA: TGTGCCAGCAGCTTAGACCGGAGTCGACCATTGGGGCAGTTCTTC
CDR3: CASSLDRSRPLGQFF

V: TRBV30
size: NA
D: TRBD1
J: TRBJ2-2
DNA: TGTGCCTGGAGTGTACCCTGGGACAGGATGCCAGGCGGGGAGCTGTTTTTT
CDR3: CAWSVPWDRMPGGELFF

V: TRBV15
size: NA
D: TRBD1
J: TRBJ2-7
DNA: TGTGCCACCAGCAGGGCCCCGGGACAGGGTCTATACGAGCAGTACTTC
CDR3: CATSRAPGQGLYEQYF

V: TRBV5-5
size: NA
D: NA
J: TRBJ1-3
DNA: TGTGCCAGCAGCTCGGAAGGGGCCTCTGGAAACACCATATATTTT
CDR3: CASSSEGASGNTIYF

V: TRBV5-1
size: NA
D: NA
J: TRBJ1-4
DNA: TGCGCCAGCAGCTTGCCAGGAGGTGGTGAAAAACTGTTTTTT
CDR3: CASSLPGGGEKLFF

V: TRBV5-1
size: NA
D: NA
J: TRBJ1-2
DNA: TGCGCCAGCAGCTTAGGTAGCCAGGGCTATGGCTACACCTTC
CDR3: CASSLGSQGYGYTF

V: TRBV18
size: NA
D: NA
J: TRBJ2-5
DNA: TGTGCCAGCTCATATAATGTCGGTGGAGAGACCCAGTACTTC
CDR3: CASSYNVGGETQYF

V: TRBV5-1
size: NA
D: TRBD1
J: TRBJ1-1
DNA: TGCGCCAGCAGCCGGACAGGGGACACTGAAGCTTTCTTT
CDR3: CASSRTGDTEAFF

V: TRBV6-5
size: few
D: NA
J: TRBJ2-2
DNA: TGTGCCAGCAGTTACCCGATTCTCCGGGGCACCGGGGAGCTGTTTTTT
CDR3: CASSYPILRGTGELFF

V: TRBV6-6
size: NA
D: NA
J: TRBJ2-3
DNA: TGTGCCAGCAGTCTACGAAATAAACTTGGACAGGGAGGGGCAGATACGCAGTATTTT
CDR3: CASSLRNKLGQGGADTQYF

V: TRBV5-1
size: once
D: NA
J: TRBJ2-5
DNA: TGCGCCAGCAGCCTACAAGAGACCCAGTACTTC
CDR3: CASSLQETQYF

V: TRBV19
size: NA
D: NA
J: TRBJ2-5
DNA: TGTGCCAGTAGGGAGGGGGGGCGAGAGACCCAGTACTTC
CDR3: CASREGGRETQYF

V: TRBV5-1
size: NA
D: TRBD2
J: TRBJ2-1
DNA: TGCGCCAGCAGCTTGGGGAGGGGAGGGCCTAGTGAGCAGTTCTTC
CDR3: CASSLGRGGPSEQFF

V: TRBV27
size: once
D: TRBD2
J: TRBJ2-7
DNA: TGTGCCAGCAGCCCTCTGGGACTAGCGGGAGTTGAGCAGTACTTC
CDR3: CASSPLGLAGVEQYF

V: TRBV18
size: NA
D: TRBD1
J: TRBJ2-7
DNA: TGTGCCAGCTCAACGACAGGGAAGGCCCCCGAGCAGTACTTC
CDR3: CASSTTGKAPEQYF

V: TRBV5-6
size: NA
D: TRBD1
J: TRBJ1-2
DNA: TGTGCCAGCAGGCGCGACAGGGGCTATGGCTACACCTTC
CDR3: CASRRDRGYGYTF

V: TRBV7-9
size: NA
D: NA
J: TRBJ2-1
DNA: TGTGCCAGCAGCTCCTCAGCGGTCGAAAGTGAGCAGTTCTTC
CDR3: CASSSSAVESEQFF

V: TRBV6-5
size: NA
D: NA
J: TRBJ2-1
DNA: TGTGCCAGCAGTTACGAAGGGGGACATTACAATGAGCAGTTCTTC
CDR3: CASSYEGGHYNEQFF

V: TRBV5-4
size: NA
D: NA
J: TRBJ2-1
DNA: TGTGCCAGCAGCCGCGGGGTAAATGAGCAGTTCTTC
CDR3: CASSRGVNEQFF

V: TRBV6-2/TRBV6-3
size: NA
D: TRBD1
J: TRBJ2-2
DNA: TGTGCCAGCAGTTCCCTGGACAGGAGGCTGTTTTTT
CDR3: CASSSLDRRLFF

V: TRBV19
size: NA
D: NA
J: TRBJ2-2
DNA: TGTGCCGGTTCCATTACATTTGCCGGGGAGCTGTTTTTT
CDR3: CAGSITFAGELFF

V: TRBV5-1
size: NA
D: NA
J: TRBJ1-1
DNA: TGCGCCAGCAGCTTGATGGCAGGGAACACTGAAGCTTTCTTT
CDR3: CASSLMAGNTEAFF

V: TRBV30
size: NA
D: TRBD1
J: TRBJ2-3
DNA: TGTGCCTGGAGTGGAACAGGGGCTTTCACAGATACGCAGTATTTT
CDR3: CAWSGTGAFTDTQYF

V: TRBV7-8
size: NA
D: TRBD1
J: TRBJ2-1
DNA: TGTGCCAGCAGCCCGACAGGGTACAATGAGCAGTTCTTC
CDR3: CASSPTGYNEQFF

V: TRBV12-3/TRBV12-4
size: once
D: NA
J: TRBJ2-1
DNA: TGTGCCAGCCTCCCCCCCGGGGGTGAGCAGTTCTTC
CDR3: CASLPPGGEQFF

V: TRBV7-9
size: NA
D: NA
J: TRBJ1-2
DNA: TGTGCCAGCAGCTTCCAGGCCGGCTACACCTTC
CDR3: CASSFQAGYTF

V: TRBV6-5
size: NA
D: NA
J: TRBJ1-2
DNA: TGTGCCAGCAGTTACTCCAGGGAGGGGGGCTACACCTTC
CDR3: CASSYSREGGYTF

V: TRBV4-1
size: NA
D: NA
J: TRBJ1-2
DNA: TGCGCCAGCAGCCAAGTCCCCAGGGGAGTTAATGGCTACACCTTC
CDR3: CASSQVPRGVNGYTF

V: TRBV19
size: NA
D: NA
J: TRBJ1-6
DNA: TGTGCCAGTAGTATGGAAAGGGAGGGGTCACCCCTCCACTTT
CDR3: CASSMEREGSPLHF

V: TRBV6-5
size: NA
D: NA
J: TRBJ1-1
DNA: TGTGCCAGCAGTCTTAACAGGGCAACTGAAGCTTTCTTT
CDR3: CASSLNRATEAFF

V: TRBV6-6
size: NA
D: NA
J: TRBJ2-1
DNA: TGTGCCAGCAGTTACTCGTGGGGGGATGAGCAGTTCTTC
CDR3: CASSYSWGDEQFF

V: TRBV5-1
size: once
D: NA
J: TRBJ1-1
DNA: TGCGCCAGCAGCTTGGGTCTATCAGGGGAGGGAGCTTTCTTT
CDR3: CASSLGLSGEGAFF

V: TRBV5-1
size: NA
D: TRBD1
J: TRBJ1-4
DNA: TGCGCCAGCAGGGAGACAGGGGCAACTAATGAAAAACTGTTTTTT
CDR3: CASRETGATNEKLFF

V: TRBV2
size: NA
D: NA
J: TRBJ2-3
DNA: TGTGCCAGCAGTGAGGGCGGGGGCAGGACAGATACGCAGTATTTT
CDR3: CASSEGGGRTDTQYF

V: TRBV15
size: NA
D: TRBD1
J: TRBJ2-7
DNA: TGTGCCACCAGCAGAGGGACAGGGGCTTTCTACGAGCAGTACTTC
CDR3: CATSRGTGAFYEQYF

V: TRBV3-1/TRBV3-2
size: NA
D: TRBD2
J: TRBJ2-5
DNA: TGTGCCAGCAGCCGGGTAGCGGGAGGTTGGGAGACCCAGTACTTC
CDR3: CASSRVAGGWETQYF

V: TRBV5-1
size: NA
D: TRBD2
J: TRBJ2-1
DNA: TGCGCCAGCAGGATAGGGACTAGCGGAAACAATGAGCAGTTCTTC
CDR3: CASRIGTSGNNEQFF

V: TRBV29-1
size: NA
D: NA
J: TRBJ1-3
DNA: TGCAGCGTTGACCCAGGGTCCGGGGGAAACACCATATATTTT
CDR3: CSVDPGSGGNTIYF

V: TRBV6-2/TRBV6-3
size: NA
D: NA
J: TRBJ2-1
DNA: TGTGCCAGCAGCCGACTAGGATTCTCCTACAATGAGCAGTTCTTC
CDR3: CASSRLGFSYNEQFF